Below are 25 T cell receptor beta chains sequenced from a single sample in a study of OX40 agonist ivuxolimab in advanced cancers. The library was made by the immunoSEQ multiplex PCR assay. The table comes from immuneACCESS by way of TCRdb, which keeps in-frame sequences with V and J called. Part of the clones is missing from these tables; in studies checked, under half for an unresolved V gene and the rest for unknown reasons. Present in this sample are approximately 73,000 clones, approximately 91% of which were seen just once. The ten largest make up over 10% of the sample. The material sequenced was CD4+ or CD8+ T cells sorted from blood, taken in a trial of the OX40 agonist ivuxolimab. The receptor set was obtained from an adult with an advanced solid tumor such as melanoma, head and neck, liver or kidney cancer.

The chain uses TRBV4-1 and TRBJ2-5; TRBD2 matches at 8 bases. Per the germline V gene, CDR1 is MGHRA and CDR2 is YSYEKL. V lost 2 bases and J lost 5; bases outside the gene matches: 4. This CDR3 has 14 amino acids. The chain's CDR3 is CASSQRTGGETQYF. Here the CDR3 DNA reads TGCGCCAGCAGCCAACGGACGGGAGGGGAGACCCAGTACTTC.

The J gene is TRBJ2-7, the V gene TRBV9, with TRBD2 matching 12 bases. The CDR3 sequence is 16 residues long. Trimming removed 0 bases from V and 3 bases from J; junction bases left unmatched: 4. Germline V gene data show CDR1 as SGDLS and CDR2 as YYNGEE. The CDR3 region has the DNA TGTGCCAGCAGCGTAGTGTTGACTAGCGGGAGCTACGAGCAGTACTTC. Residues: CASSVVLTSGSYEQYF.

This sequence joins TRBV7-9 and TRBJ2-5; D gene unclear. Germline V CDR1 and CDR2: SEHNR, FQNEAQ (reference sequence). The V gene lost 10 bases and the J gene lost 3 bases, with 12 bases spanning the gap. This CDR3 is built from 12 residues. The CDR3, as DNA: TGTGCCACTACGATCAGCGAAGAGACCCAGTACTTC. Translation: CATTISEETQYF.

In this sample, this clone turned up once. The rearrangement joins TRBV5-4 to TRBJ2-7; 10 bases are a match to TRBD1. After removal of 3 bases from V and 3 bases from J, the junction contained 6 bases not matched to a gene. The CDR3 covers 15 residues. Germline CDR1 and CDR2: SGHNT and YYREEE (reference sequence). The CDR3 is CASSSPGQGFYEQYF. The CDR3 coding sequence is TGTGCCAGCAGCTCCCCGGGACAGGGGTTCTACGAGCAGTACTTC.

The V and J genes are TRBV5-1 and TRBJ2-7; the match to TRBD2 covers 8 bases. V gave up 1 base and J gave up 1 base; unmatched junction bases: 13. Germline CDR1 SGHRS, CDR2 YFSETQ. The CDR3 spans 18 residues. In DNA, the CDR3 is TGCGCCAGCAGCTTGTCATACATTAGCGGGATCGGATCCTACGAGCAGTACTTC. Protein sequence: CASSLSYISGIGSYEQYF.

CDR3 in DNA: TGTGCCAGCAGCACAATTAGGAATGAGCAGTTCTTC. It specifies CASSTIRNEQFF. The chain joins TRBV6-6 to TRBJ2-1; D unresolved. Trimming took off 6 bases at V and 7 bases at J, with 10 bases between the two ends. The length of the CDR3 is 12 residues. Germline V lookup: CDR1 MNHNY, CDR2 SVGAGI (reference sequence).

The chain uses TRBV19 and TRBJ2-7; 8 positions agree with TRBD2. With V trimmed by 2 bases and J by 3 bases, 0 bases remained unmatched. The CDR3 has 13 residues. Germline CDR1 reads LNHDA; CDR2 reads SQIVND (reference sequence). The CDR3 DNA is TGTGCCAGTAGTATAACTAGCGGCTACGAGCAGTACTTC. Residues: CASSITSGYEQYF.

The chain couples TRBV27 to TRBJ2-1; D unclear. V was shortened by 5 bases and J by 3 bases, with 8 bases between the two germline ends. The CDR3 runs to 13 residues. The germline V gene has CDR1 MNHEY and CDR2 SMNVEV (reference sequence). CDR3 sequence reads: CASSNPVYNEQFF. DNA for the CDR3: TGTGCCAGCAGTAATCCCGTCTACAATGAGCAGTTCTTC.

The rearrangement uses TRBV21-1 and TRBJ2-3; whether TRBD1, the table's D call, matches the DNA was not checked. TRBV21-1 is described as a pseudogene. The CDR3 consists of 20 residues. CDR3 amino acids: CASSTPSLNRDRGRTDTQYF. The CDR3 nucleotides read TGTGCCAGCAGCACCCCCTCGCTAAACCGGGACAGGGGCCGGACAGATACGCAGTATTTT.

V gene TRBV27 combines with J gene TRBJ2-1; maybe TRBD1 (6 bases). Germline CDR1 reads MNHEY; CDR2 reads SMNVEV (reference sequence). V was trimmed by 8 bases and J by 4 bases, leaving 21 bases between them. The CDR3 extends over 16 amino acids. The DNA of the CDR3 is TGTGCCAGCGGATCTCCTCCAGGGGACGGGTACAATGAGCAGTTCTTC. Amino acid sequence: CASGSPPGDGYNEQFF.

This clone was seen a handful of times. This rearrangement joins TRBV10-1 to TRBJ2-7, with D tentatively TRBD2 (6 bases). The germline V gene encodes CDR1 WNHNN and CDR2 SYGVQD (reference sequence). Trimming cost V 3 bases and J 5 bases, with 11 bases left between them. CDR3 length: 13 amino acids. The chain's CDR3 is CASSDGGMDEQYF. CDR3 DNA sequence: TGCGCCAGCAGTGACGGCGGGATGGACGAGCAGTACTTC.

The CDR3 here is CASSQGTSGRNEQFF. The CDR3 nucleotides are TGTGCCAGCAGCCAAGGGACTAGCGGGAGAAATGAGCAGTTCTTC. V is TRBV7-9 and J is TRBJ2-1; TRBD2 matches at 14 bases. Germline loops: CDR1 SEHNR, CDR2 FQNEAQ (reference sequence). V dropped 5 bases and J dropped 7; count of bases not matched to a gene: 4. The CDR3 is 15 amino acids.

The rearrangement links TRBV15 to TRBJ1-5, with 7 bases matching TRBD1. Germline V gene data show CDR1 as LNHNV and CDR2 as YYDKDF (reference sequence). The V gene end was trimmed by 1 base and the J gene end by 0 bases; junction bases not matched to a gene: 9. This CDR3 is 18 amino acids long. The CDR3 sequence: CATSRGRGGLNSNQPQHF. The CDR3 region has the DNA TGTGCCACCAGCAGAGGCCGAGGGGGCCTCAATAGCAATCAGCCCCAGCATTTT.

J is TRBJ2-7 and V is TRBV19; D perhaps matches TRBD2 (5 bases). This CDR3 has 15 amino acids. Trimming shortened V by 3 bases and J by 6 bases, and 18 bases separated the two germline ends. Germline-derived CDR1 and CDR2 are LNHDA and SQIVND (reference sequence). The CDR3 region has the DNA TGTGCCAGTAGTATTTTGCAAGGAGGTATGGGCGAGCAGTACTTC. This gives the protein CASSILQGGMGEQYF.

The chain has TRBV9 and TRBJ2-1; tentatively, D is TRBD1 (5 bases). Trimming shortened V by 0 bases and J by 7 bases, and 14 bases separated the two germline ends. The V gene's germline CDR1 is SGDLS and CDR2 YYNGEE. The CDR3 is 15 amino acids. CDR3 nucleotide sequence: TGTGCCAGCAGCGTAGAGGGGTTCTGGGGTAATGAGCAGTTCTTC. This gives the protein CASSVEGFWGNEQFF.

On this clone: Additional DNA sequences in this sample encode the identical CDR3. The chain recombines TRBV12-5 with TRBJ2-1, with D perhaps given as TRBD1 or TRBD2 (5 bases each). Germline V gene lookup returns CDR1 LGHNT and CDR2 FRNRAP. CDR3 size: 12 residues. V lost 2 bases and J lost 7, with 6 bases in between. CDR3 in amino acids: CASGLWGNEQFF. The DNA of the CDR3 is TGTGCTAGTGGTTTGTGGGGGAATGAGCAGTTCTTC.

The chain is built from TRBV7-6 and TRBJ2-1, with D possibly TRBD2 on 5 matching bases. Deletions cut 1 base from V and 7 bases from J, with 17 bases between. This CDR3 region has 16 residues. Germline CDR1 and CDR2: SGHVS and FNYEAQ. In DNA, the CDR3 is TGTGCCAGCAGCTTAGGGGCTAGCTGGGTCGGTAATGAGCAGTTCTTC. Translating gives CASSLGASWVGNEQFF.

A word on this clone: At one end, the junction sequence differs from germline, possibly due to a read error. V is TRBV27 and J is TRBJ2-1; 9 bases map to TRBD2. The CDR3 is made up of 16 amino acids. Germline CDR1 MNHEY, CDR2 SMNVEV (reference sequence). The chain's CDR3 is CASSLSSGIHYNEQFF. DNA of the CDR3: TGTGCCAGCAGTCTATCTAGCGGGATTCACTACAATGAGCAGTTCTTC.

With respect to this clone: A much larger clone is a single base away; this may be a read error. The chain links TRBV9 to TRBJ2-7; D possibly corresponds to TRBD1 (5 bases). Per germline, CDR1 SGDLS and CDR2 YYNGEE. Trimming stripped 0 bases from V and 0 bases from J, with 7 bases between. This CDR3 is 14 amino acids long. The CDR3 coding sequence is TGTGCCAGCAGCGTAGAAGGGGACTCCTACGAGCAGTACTTC. Encoded protein: CASSVEGDSYEQYF.

This chain uses TRBV9 with TRBJ2-1, with D possibly being TRBD1 or TRBD2 (5 bases each). The CDR3 is 15 amino acids. Germline values: CDR1 SGDLS, CDR2 YYNGEE. V dropped 2 bases and J dropped 10 bases, with 19 bases sitting between them. CDR3 in amino acids: CASSVSGPPAGEQFF. CDR3 nucleotides: TGTGCCAGCAGCGTCTCGGGACCGCCGGCGGGCGAGCAGTTCTTC. The entire variable domain, with the rest obtained from reference TRBV9 and TRBJ2-1, is as follows: DSGVTQTPKHLITATGQRVTLRCSPRSGDLSVYWYQQSLDQGLQFLIQYYNGEERAKGNILERFSAQQFPDLHSELNLSSLELGDSALYFCASSVSGPPAGEQFFGPGTRLTVL.

V usage is TRBV5-4 and J usage is TRBJ2-6, with D unclear. This CDR3 is built from 16 residues. V gave up 4 bases and J gave up 0 bases, with 11 bases separating them. Germline V gene data show CDR1 as SGHNT and CDR2 as YYREEE (reference sequence). DNA for the CDR3: TGTGCCAGCAGCAAACTGAAGGCCTCTGGGGCCAACGTCCTGACTTTC. Protein product: CASSKLKASGANVLTF.

This clone was observed once. The J gene is TRBJ2-2, the V gene TRBV10-3; 9 bases map to TRBD2. This CDR3 contains 15 residues. Looked up from germline, CDR1 is ENHRY and CDR2 is SYGVKD. The trim removed 10 bases at V and 6 bases at J, leaving 12 bases unmatched. The CDR3: CATGVGTSQSGELFF. In DNA, the CDR3 is TGTGCCACGGGGGTCGGGACTAGCCAATCCGGGGAGCTGTTTTTT.

V usage is TRBV19 and J usage is TRBJ2-1; D unresolved. Germline V lookup: CDR1 LNHDA, CDR2 SQIVND (reference sequence). V was pared by 0 bases and J by 4 bases, with 4 bases between. CDR3 size: 13 residues. Here the CDR3 DNA reads TGTGCCAGTAGTATAGATCGTTACAATGAGCAGTTCTTC. Its protein product is CASSIDRYNEQFF.

The rearrangement joins TRBV5-1 to TRBJ2-3; D might be TRBD2 (6 bases). V lost 1 base, J lost 3 bases, and 15 bases lay in between. Looked up from germline, CDR1 is SGHRS and CDR2 is YFSETQ. The CDR3 has 16 amino acids. The CDR3, as DNA: TGCGCCAGCAGCTTGACTAGCTTTGTCGAAACAGATACGCAGTATTTT. Protein sequence: CASSLTSFVETDTQYF.

This rearrangement joins TRBV9 to TRBJ1-5; perhaps TRBD1 as D (5 bases). From germline, CDR1 is SGDLS and CDR2 YYNGEE. Deletions cut 7 bases from V and 4 bases from J, with 15 bases between. This CDR3 comprises 14 residues. This CDR3 is CASSRGPLNQPQHF. The CDR3 DNA reads TGTGCCAGCTCGCGGGGACCGCTAAATCAGCCCCAGCATTTT.